This TCR beta chain is drawn from a study of blood T cell repertoires in COVID-19. In germline, CDR1 is SGHTA, CDR2 FQGNSA. The CDR3 length is 13 residues. V lost 4 bases to trimming and J lost 7 bases; unmatched junction nucleotides: 3. TCRdb's table, derived via immunoSEQ multiplex PCR, lists solely in-frame clones and lacks some. The sample shows approximately 220,000 clones, around 80% of them seen only once. Sequencing was carried out using peripheral blood. The chain uses TRBV7-2 and TRBJ2-2, with 7 positions matching TRBD2. This TCR came from a man aged 40-49 years with acute or convalescent COVID-19. The DNA of the CDR3 is TGTGCCAGCAGCTCGACTAGCTTCGGGGAGCTGTTTTTT. It codes for CASSSTSFGELFF.